This T cell receptor (beta chain) was sequenced in a study of T cells after yellow fever vaccination (dated by TCRdb to the late 2010s). Turning to the overall study: The SMART-Seq v4 Ultra Low Input RNA kit was used to prepare libraries from fractions with low cell numbers. To track T-cell clones before and after primary and booster YFV17D yellow fever vaccination, bulk TCR alpha and beta repertoires were sequenced longitudinally. The cohort comprised two healthy male donors, one aged 18 to 30 and one aged 30 to 39 years. Blood was collected at multiple timepoints before and after primary and secondary immunization, and bulk PBMC replicates and cell subsets were isolated. General study outcomes and caveats: After the booster, most of the clones that had expanded following primary vaccination were detected again (just under 97% of CD4 and around nine tenths of CD8), which suggests that memory was broadly maintained. A small fraction of clonotypes appeared in both the CD4 and CD8 compartments, likely as a result of convergent recombination. Because the study included only a couple of donors, the extent to which the findings can be generalized is limited. Compared with the primary T-cell response, the secondary T-cell response was weaker but faster, peaking on day 5 rather than day 15. FACS-sorted repertoires could contain abundant contaminating clonotypes from the bulk population, so computational filtering was required.

Sequencing was performed on an Illumina NovaSeq 6000. TCR cDNA was synthesized by 5'RACE template switching, which introduced a universal primer site and unique molecular identifiers. cDNA synthesis was primed from both the TCR alpha and TCR beta constant segments. Libraries were amplified in two PCR steps, with sample barcodes and sequencing adapters added in the second step. Libraries were sequenced on Illumina HiSeq 2500 (2x100 bp) or NovaSeq (2x150 bp). As for how the authors treated the data: Demultiplexing of reads and collapsing into UMI consensus sequences were performed with MIGEC, and V(D)J alignment was carried out with MiXCR. Using edgeR on replicate PBMC samples, clonotypes were called vaccine-responding if FDR was below 0.01 and the log2 fold change was above 5 up to day 15. Bulk clonotypes were assigned CD4 or CD8 identity according to which sequenced CD4 or CD8 repertoire held them at higher abundance. TCRdb reanalyzed the raw reads on its own, using fastp at Q25 for trimming and MiXCR for clone calling, and kept in-frame beta chains. Rows are combined by CDR3 protein, so each entry shows the most common genes and DNA. None of the V and J calls come from the authors' own analysis; TCRdb made them. The sample table shows around 320,000 distinct CDR3 sequences, and around 4.5% are seen once. Less than 20% of the sample goes to the ten largest clones.

This clonotype was seen ten or more times. The antigen it binds to is not known. Base qualities are not at hand, and no much larger clone is one base apart. What this sample's treatment or condition label stands for: live attenuated yellow fever vaccine strain. At every blood-draw timepoint, two biological replicates of bulk PBMCs were collected. PBMCs were isolated from peripheral blood using a standard Ficoll-Paque protocol. RNA was extracted with TriZol from bulk PBMCs, CD4 and CD8 fractions, and dextramer-positive and dextramer-negative fractions. Reading the germline V gene (reference sequence) gives CDR1 SEHNR and CDR2 FQNEAQ. Including the terminal cysteine and phenylalanine, the CDR3 comprises 13 residues. Only CDR3 DNA is held: 39 bases, read in frame from base 1. V sheds 2 bases and J sheds 5 bases, leaving 9 bases between their ends.

The sequence was obtained from a man younger than 30 who received the YFV17D yellow fever vaccine. Sample: PBMCs, taken 15 days after the yellow fever booster vaccination. The V and J genes are TRBV7-9 and TRBJ2-5, with the D gene uncertain. CDR3 loop: CASSLLRGETQYF. DNA sequence: TGTGCCAGCAGCTTACTCCGTGGGGAGACCCAGTACTTC.